The T cell receptor (beta chain) described here comes from a study of OX40 agonist ivuxolimab in advanced cancers. Profiled with immunoSEQ multiplex PCR; TCRdb holds only in-frame clones, not every one. The data show roughly 10,000 clones, about 88% seen once. The table lists this clone with a few counts. The starting material was CD4+ or CD8+ T cells sorted from blood, obtained in a trial of the OX40 agonist ivuxolimab. This receptor was taken from an adult with an advanced solid tumor such as melanoma, head and neck, liver or kidney cancer.

The CDR3 bases are TGTGCCAGCAGCTTGTCAGGGTCCAACACTGAAGCTTTCTTT. This sequence encodes CASSLSGSNTEAFF. V usage is TRBV5-5 and J usage is TRBJ1-1, with D perhaps TRBD1 (5 bases). Trimming left V 1 base short and J 2 bases short, with 9 bases between. This CDR3 has 14 amino acids. Germline V gene data show CDR1 as SGHKS and CDR2 as YYEKEE (reference sequence).